The clone carrying this TCR beta chain appeared once. As processed by the authors: The assay estimated nucleated cells by amplifying reference gene primers. Repertoires were generated with immunoSEQ multiplex PCR, while TCRdb's copy carries only in-frame clones and drops some. The V and J calls and clone size are taken from that table; D and trimming were inferred from the DNA. The sample includes approximately 82,000 clones, about four fifths seen only once; the top ten take over 15%. The CDR3 spans 15 residues. Germline V gives CDR1 SGHTA, CDR2 FQGNSA. Trimming cost V 5 bases and J 4 bases; bases outside gene matches: 8. These data come from a study of blood T cell repertoires in COVID-19. Turning to the study itself: Material from acute and convalescent COVID-19 was sourced from the United States, Italy and Spain. Sources were T cells, B-cell-depleted T cells, or PBMCs; the material itself was cDNA or gDNA.

The rearrangement joins TRBV7-2 to TRBJ1-5, with 7 bases identical to TRBD1. The sample consisted of peripheral blood. The receptor was derived from a woman in her fifties or sixties with acute or convalescent COVID-19. The CDR3 region is CASSPAGGFNQPQHF. CDR3 DNA: TGTGCCAGCAGCCCCGCAGGGGGTTTTAATCAGCCCCAGCATTTT.